Below are 12 T cell receptor beta chains sequenced from a single sample in a study of blood T cell repertoires in COVID-19. Assay used: immunoSEQ multiplex PCR; TCRdb lists only in-frame clones, some missing. The sample holds 200,000 to 300,000 clones, around 88% seen once. What was sequenced was PBMCs or T cells enriched from blood (not recorded which). The receptors were gathered from a woman aged 40 to 55 with acute COVID-19.

The chain has TRBV5-1 and TRBJ2-7, with D possibly matching TRBD1 (6 bases). This CDR3 contains 14 residues. Germline lookup yields CDR1 SGHRS and CDR2 YFSETQ. V lost 4 bases and J 1 base, leaving 12 bases between the germline ends. CDR3 in DNA: TGCGCCAGCAGCCCAGACGGGACATCCTACGAGCAGTACTTC. Amino acids: CASSPDGTSYEQYF.

The rearrangement uses TRBV5-1 and TRBJ2-2; weak D call: TRBD2 (7 bases). This CDR3 spans 17 amino acids. Germline V gene data show CDR1 as SGHRS and CDR2 as YFSETQ. V shed 10 bases and J shed 5 bases, with 27 bases lying between them. CDR3 protein: CASRATGQAGRTGELFF. CDR3 DNA sequence: TGCGCCTCGAGGGCGACAGGCCAAGCGGGAAGGACCGGGGAGCTGTTTTTT. Filled out from reference TRBV5-1 and TRBJ2-2, the complete variable domain reads KAGVTQTPRYLIKTRGQQVTLSCSPISGHRSVSWYQQTPGQGLQFLFEYFSETQRNKGNFPGRFSGRQFSNSRSEMNVSTLELGDSALYLCASRATGQAGRTGELFFGEGSRLTVL.

This chain uses TRBV7-6 with TRBJ2-2; 8 bases are shared with TRBD1. The CDR3 has 17 residues. The V and J ends lost 5 bases and 6 bases, in that order; junction bases with no gene match: 14. The germline V gene has CDR1 SGHVS and CDR2 FNYEAQ. The CDR3 sequence: CASSGLQGEYPSGELFF. Written as DNA, the CDR3 is TGTGCCAGCAGCGGATTACAGGGGGAGTATCCGTCCGGGGAGCTGTTTTTT.

This rearrangement joins TRBV19 to TRBJ2-2, with 9 nucleotides matching TRBD2. There are 17 residues in the CDR3. Trimming cost V 7 bases and J 4 bases; bases outside gene matches: 13. Germline lookup yields CDR1 LNHDA and CDR2 SQIVND (reference sequence). CDR3 loop: CASTHGLAGNGTGELFF. Written as DNA, the CDR3 is TGTGCCAGTACCCATGGGCTAGCGGGAAACGGCACCGGGGAGCTGTTTTTT.

The chain recombines TRBV9 with TRBJ2-3; TRBD2 might be the D (6 bases). Trimming pared 7 bases from V and 5 bases from J, leaving 14 bases between. The germline V gene encodes CDR1 SGDLS and CDR2 YYNGEE. This CDR3 region has 13 residues. CDR3 amino acids: CASGREFLDTQYF. CDR3 sequence (DNA): TGTGCCAGCGGCCGGGAGTTTTTAGATACGCAGTATTTT.

This clone came up a few times. A much larger clone sits a single nucleotide away, making a read error possible. This chain joins TRBV13 and TRBJ1-2; D not certain. Germline V gene lookup returns CDR1 PRHDT and CDR2 FYEKMQ (reference sequence). The CDR3 sequence is 13 residues long. V was clipped by 0 bases and J by 2 bases, with 4 bases between them. The CDR3 DNA sequence: TGTGCCAGCAGCTTAGGACAGAACTATGGCTACACCTTC. Residues: CASSLGQNYGYTF.

The rearrangement uses TRBV5-1 and TRBJ1-2; 7 bases agree with TRBD1. Per the germline V gene, CDR1 is SGHRS and CDR2 is YFSETQ. Trimming took 4 bases from V and 8 from J; bases not matched to a gene: 5. The CDR3 is 12 residues long. The CDR3 sequence is CASSLDRAGYTF. CDR3 bases: TGCGCCAGCAGCCTCGACAGGGCAGGCTACACCTTC.

V is TRBV27 and J is TRBJ2-7, with D maybe TRBD2 (5 bases). V lost 0 bases, J lost 6 bases, and 15 bases lay in between. CDR1 and CDR2 from the germline V gene are MNHEY and SMNVEV (reference sequence). The CDR3 is 15 amino acids. The CDR3, as DNA: TGTGCCAGCAGTTTATCGAGCGGAATTAGCTCCGAGCAGTACTTC. As protein: CASSLSSGISSEQYF.

The chain carries TRBV6-1 and TRBJ2-7; no clear D. Germline V gene data show CDR1 as MNHNS and CDR2 as SASEGT. This CDR3 has 12 amino acids. V was shortened by 0 bases and J by 5 bases, with 5 bases between the two germline ends. The CDR3 sequence: CASSEAFHEQYF. CDR3 coding DNA: TGTGCCAGCAGTGAAGCCTTCCACGAGCAGTACTTC.

The chain combines TRBV2 with TRBJ1-1, with 7 bases fitting TRBD1. V was pared by 8 bases and J by 4 bases, with 10 bases of the junction left unmatched. Germline V lookup: CDR1 SNHLY, CDR2 FYNNEI. CDR3 length: 14 residues. CDR3 in DNA: TGTGCCAGCGTGCGGGACAGCTCCGTCACTGAAGCTTTCTTT. Protein: CASVRDSSVTEAFF.

A few counts support this clone. The chain is built from TRBV7-6 and TRBJ2-7; possibly TRBD1 for D (5 bases). In germline, CDR1 is SGHVS, CDR2 FNYEAQ. Between the trimmed V and J ends, which lost 5 bases and 0 bases, there was a span of 11 bases. The CDR3 contains 14 residues. The CDR3 DNA is TGTGCCAGCAGCCCGAGACAGAACTCCTACGAGCAGTACTTC. Amino acids: CASSPRQNSYEQYF.

This sequence joins TRBV6-5 and TRBJ2-3; D perhaps matches TRBD2 (5 bases). CDR1 and CDR2 (germline): MNHEY, SVGAGI. V gave up 6 bases and J gave up 6 bases, with 19 bases separating them. This CDR3 has 15 residues. The CDR3, as DNA: TGTGCCAGCAGCTTACTAGTTAAGTCGTCCGATACGCAGTATTTT. Protein: CASSLLVKSSDTQYF.